One and the same sample provided the 27 T cell receptor beta chains below, sequenced in a study of T-cell memory formation after mild COVID-19. TCRdb re-called the 5' RACE reads with MiXCR, one entry per CDR3 protein. In the table there are approximately 260,000 distinct CDR3 sequences, roughly 18% of which are singletons. Sequenced input: PBMCs or a T cell subset sorted from them (not recorded which). These receptors were obtained from a man between 18 and 29 years old who had mild COVID-19 (a few samples of this study predate the infection). Cell type and time point are not known.

This clonotype was seen more than once but under ten times. This chain connects TRBV24-1 to TRBJ2-1, with TRBD2 matching over 12 bases. Germline V gives CDR1 KGHDR, CDR2 SFDVKD. The CDR3 is 16 amino acids. The V gene end was trimmed by 4 bases and the J gene end by 6 bases; junction bases not matched to a gene: 6. The CDR3 is CATSDSGTSGPNEQFF. The CDR3, as DNA: TGTGCCACCAGTGACTCCGGGACTAGCGGGCCCAATGAGCAGTTCTTC.

This rearrangement joins TRBV15 to TRBJ2-1, with 12 bases aligning to TRBD2. Germline loops: CDR1 LNHNV, CDR2 YYDKDF (reference sequence). J was trimmed by 7 bases and V by 1 base; bases with no gene match: 2. The CDR3 length is 15 residues. CDR3 in amino acids: CATSRGLAGVNEQFF. The CDR3 bases are TGTGCCACCAGCAGAGGACTAGCGGGAGTAAATGAGCAGTTCTTC.

This clonotype turned up a few times. The rearrangement joins TRBV28 to TRBJ2-5; 13 bases fit TRBD2. CDR3 length equals 15 residues. V lost 6 bases and J lost 4; bases outside the gene matches: 5. Germline loops: CDR1 MDHEN, CDR2 SYDVKM. As DNA, the CDR3 is TGTGCCAGCAGCCCACTAGCGGGGGGGCGAGAGACCCAGTACTTC. Protein product: CASSPLAGGRETQYF.

V usage is TRBV12-3 or TRBV12-4 and J usage is TRBJ1-5; D gene ambiguous. This CDR3 contains 14 residues. Trimming took 3 bases from V and 1 from J, leaving 7 bases between them. DNA for the CDR3: TGTGCCAGCAGTTTTAGCGGAAGCAATCAGCCCCAGCATTTT. This encodes CASSFSGSNQPQHF.

J is TRBJ2-4 and V is TRBV28, with D perhaps matching TRBD1 or TRBD2 (6 bases each). This CDR3 region has 20 residues. Deletions cut 5 bases from V and 0 bases from J, with 26 bases between. CDR1 and CDR2 (germline): MDHEN, SYDVKM. The CDR3 sequence: CASSKEGFFTRRGAKNIQYF. For the CDR3, the DNA is TGTGCCAGCAGTAAGGAGGGTTTCTTTACTCGCAGGGGAGCCAAAAACATTCAGTACTTC.

The chain couples TRBV11-2 to TRBJ2-7; no clear D gene. The CDR3 runs 16 residues. Trimming cost V 5 bases and J 2 bases, with 19 bases left between them. CDR1 is SGHAT and CDR2 is FQNNGV in the germline V gene. The CDR3 nucleotides read TGTGCCAGCAGCCCCGGGTCATTCCAGACAACCTACGAGCAGTACGTC. It encodes CASSPGSFQTTYEQYV.

V and J are TRBV7-2 and TRBJ2-2, with 8 bases lining up with TRBD2. The CDR3 length is 16 residues. V dropped 5 bases and J dropped 6; count of bases not matched to a gene: 11. Germline lookup yields CDR1 SGHTA and CDR2 FQGNSA. The CDR3 DNA reads TGTGCCAGCAGCCCGTACAGCGGGGGCCTCGCCGGGGAGCTGTTTTTT. As protein: CASSPYSGGLAGELFF.

The genes are TRBV10-3 and TRBJ1-6; TRBD1 matches 7 bases. The CDR3 is 15 residues long. Germline V gives CDR1 ENHRY, CDR2 SYGVKD. Losses at the gene ends were 3 bases for V and 7 bases for J; bases not matched to a gene: 6. The CDR3 loop is CAISEWDSENSPLHF. For the CDR3, the DNA is TGTGCCATCAGTGAATGGGACAGCGAAAATTCACCCCTCCACTTT.

V gene TRBV12-3 or TRBV12-4 combines with J gene TRBJ2-7; D may be TRBD2 (6 bases). This CDR3 comprises 13 residues. The V gene lost 1 base and the J gene lost 6 bases, with 10 bases spanning the gap. The CDR3 nucleotides are TGTGCCAGCAGTTTAGAGCCCGGGGGCGAGCAGTACTTC. This codes for CASSLEPGGEQYF.

This clonotype was counted many times. The chain uses TRBV5-6 and TRBJ2-5; D may correspond to TRBD1 or TRBD2 (5 bases each). The germline CDR1 and CDR2 sequences are SGHDT and YYEEEE. V was clipped by 1 base and J by 5 bases, with 9 bases between them. The CDR3 totals 13 residues. For the CDR3, the DNA is TGTGCCAGCAGCTTGTCTGGGACGGAGACCCAGTACTTC. It specifies CASSLSGTETQYF. Looking up the rest from reference TRBV5-6 and TRBJ2-5 gives the full variable domain: DAGVTQSPTHLIKTRGQQVTLRCSPKSGHDTVSWYQQALGQGPQFIFQYYEEEERQRGNFPDRFSGHQFPNYSSELNVNALLLGDSALYLCASSLSGTETQYFGPGTRLLVL.

This rearrangement joins TRBV6-2 or TRBV6-3 to TRBJ2-7; no reliable D call. The CDR3 runs to 14 residues. Trimming took 5 bases from V and 4 from J, leaving 15 bases between them. Germline V gene data show CDR1 as MNHEY and CDR2 as SVGEGT. The CDR3 coding sequence is TGTGCCAGCAGTAAACCCCCGGTGGTGTACGAGCAGTACGTC. Encoded protein: CASSKPPVVYEQYV.

This chain joins TRBV5-1 and TRBJ1-1, with D maybe TRBD1 (5 bases). V dropped 4 bases and J dropped 10 bases, with 17 bases sitting between them. The CDR3 consists of 13 residues. Per the germline V gene, CDR1 is SGHRS and CDR2 is YFSETQ. CDR3 residues: CASSPTRGLGAFF. The CDR3, as DNA: TGCGCCAGCAGCCCTACAAGGGGTTTGGGAGCTTTCTTT.

This clonotype showed up just a few times. The chain joins TRBV12-3 or TRBV12-4 to TRBJ2-1, with D perhaps matching TRBD1 or TRBD2 (5 bases each). Trimming removed 1 base at V and 0 bases at J, with 10 bases between. The CDR3 loop spans 16 amino acids. For the CDR3, the DNA is TGTGCCAGCAGTTTAGTATGGGGGAGCTCCTACAATGAGCAGTTCTTC. This encodes CASSLVWGSSYNEQFF.

This chain uses TRBV5-1 with TRBJ2-2; D remains unclear. Germline V gives CDR1 SGHRS, CDR2 YFSETQ. V lost 0 bases, J lost 5 bases, and 8 bases lay in between. CDR3 size: 14 residues. CDR3: CASSLASETGELFF. The CDR3 DNA follows: TGCGCCAGCAGCTTGGCCTCCGAAACCGGGGAGCTGTTTTTT.

This chain uses TRBV7-8 with TRBJ2-1; D remains unclear. The CDR3 has 14 residues. V lost 6 bases and J 6 bases, leaving 15 bases between the germline ends. Germline V gene data show CDR1 as SGHVS and CDR2 as FQNEAQ. CDR3 bases: TGTGCCAGCAGTCATACCCAGTCGGGCAATGAGCAGTTCTTC. Translation: CASSHTQSGNEQFF.

In its sample, this clonotype was seen many times. The chain joins TRBV20-1 to TRBJ2-7; D is ambiguous. The CDR3 loop spans 14 amino acids. Trimming shortened V by 4 bases and J by 3 bases, and 16 bases separated the two germline ends. Germline V gives CDR1 DFQATT, CDR2 SNEGSKA (reference sequence). CDR3 sequence reads: CSAIKPSIYYEQYV. The CDR3 bases are TGCAGTGCTATAAAGCCCTCCATATACTACGAGCAGTACGTC.

The chain recombines TRBV15 with TRBJ2-3; 13 bases agree with TRBD2. Per germline, CDR1 LNHNV and CDR2 YYDKDF (reference sequence). CDR3 length equals 17 residues. J lost 9 bases, V lost 1 base, and 10 bases had no gene match. CDR3 residues: CATSRGAGTSGVRTQYF. The CDR3 DNA reads as TGTGCCACCAGCAGAGGCGCCGGGACTAGCGGGGTGAGGACGCAGTATTTT.

CDR3 loop: CSAFGPMNTEAFF. The CDR3 DNA sequence: TGCAGTGCTTTCGGCCCCATGAACACTGAAGCTTTCTTT. The chain combines TRBV20-1 with TRBJ1-1; no firm D call. Trimming left V 5 bases short and J 0 bases short, with 10 bases between. This CDR3 has 13 residues. Germline CDR1 and CDR2: DFQATT and SNEGSKA (reference sequence).

About this clonotype: A junction boundary mismatches the germline segment, possibly from a read error. The gene calls are TRBV7-2 and TRBJ2-1; 7 nucleotides line up with TRBD2. Germline values: CDR1 SGHTA, CDR2 FQGNSA. The CDR3 totals 14 residues. This chain's CDR3 is CASNLKRGNNEQFF. As DNA, the CDR3 is TGTGCCAGCAACTTAAAGCGGGGAAACAATGAGCAGTTCTTC.

This clonotype has more than one count but fewer than ten. V gene TRBV3-1 combines with J gene TRBJ2-5, with D unclear. The V gene's germline CDR1 is LGHDT and CDR2 YNNKEL (reference sequence). The germline V and J ends were trimmed by 0 bases and 0 bases, with 11 bases remaining between them. The CDR3 contains 16 residues. CDR3 protein: CASSQEASGNQETQYF. As DNA, the CDR3 is TGTGCCAGCAGCCAAGAGGCTTCGGGTAACCAAGAGACCCAGTACTTC.

This clonotype was seen only a few times. This sequence joins TRBV20-1 and TRBJ1-5, with D possibly being TRBD1 (5 bases). This CDR3 comprises 17 residues. Germline CDR1 is DFQATT and CDR2 is SNEGSKA (reference sequence). Trimming stripped 3 bases from V and 0 bases from J, with 18 bases between. The CDR3 DNA follows: TGCAGTGCTAGGCCCAAAGACAGAATGTATAGCAATCAGCCCCAGCATTTT. This translates into CSARPKDRMYSNQPQHF.

This clonotype was counted between two and nine times. In DNA, the CDR3 is TGTGCCAGCAGCTTGAAGAGGGGGCAGAATGAAAAACTGTTTTTT. Its protein is CASSLKRGQNEKLFF. The rearrangement uses TRBV5-4 and TRBJ1-4; 7 nucleotides align to TRBD1. There are 15 residues in the CDR3. J gave up 5 bases and V 1 base, and 5 bases lay outside the gene matches. Germline V gene lookup returns CDR1 SGHNT and CDR2 YYREEE (reference sequence).

The V and J genes are TRBV12-3 or TRBV12-4 and TRBJ1-1, with TRBD1 as a possible D gene (6 bases). This CDR3 region has 13 residues. Trimming removed 6 bases at V and 6 bases at J, with 14 bases between. This chain's CDR3 is CASSVQGPPEAFF. CDR3 bases: TGTGCCAGCAGCGTACAGGGTCCCCCTGAAGCTTTCTTT.

The chain combines TRBV6-5 with TRBJ2-1, with TRBD1 as a possible D gene (6 bases). Trimming cost V 3 bases and J 8 bases, with 11 bases left between them. This CDR3 region has 13 residues. Germline V gene sequence: CDR1 MNHEY, CDR2 SVGAGI. CDR3 protein: CASSYNRAHEQFF. The CDR3 DNA is TGTGCCAGCAGTTATAACAGGGCCCATGAGCAGTTCTTC.

The chain has TRBV3-1 and TRBJ2-7; TRBD2 agrees at 11 bases. Germline-derived CDR1 and CDR2 are LGHDT and YNNKEL (reference sequence). With 1 base clipped from V and 6 bases from J, the junction kept 2 bases outside the gene matches. The CDR3 runs 14 residues. This chain's CDR3 is CASSQGLAGREQYV. For the CDR3, the DNA is TGTGCCAGCAGCCAAGGACTAGCGGGGCGCGAGCAGTACGTC.

The chain links TRBV4-3 to TRBJ2-7, with TRBD1 as a possible D gene (5 bases). CDR1 and CDR2 (germline): LGHNA, YSLEER. V lost 0 bases to trimming and J lost 2 bases, with 14 bases between them. The CDR3 has 16 amino acids. The CDR3 loop reads CASSQERTLSPYEQYV. CDR3 nucleotide sequence: TGCGCCAGCAGCCAAGAACGGACACTGTCCCCCTACGAGCAGTACGTC.

The CDR3 nucleotides are TGCGCCAGCAGCTTGTTGGGTAGTGGTCGGGAAGCTTTCTTT. This gives the protein CASSLLGSGREAFF. The genes are TRBV5-1 and TRBJ1-1; D unresolved. The germline CDR1 and CDR2 sequences are SGHRS and YFSETQ. This CDR3 is 14 amino acids long. V shed 1 base and J shed 8 bases, with 15 bases lying between them. Filled out from reference TRBV5-1 and TRBJ1-1, the complete variable domain reads KAGVTQTPRYLIKTRGQQVTLSCSPISGHRSVSWYQQTPGQGLQFLFEYFSETQRNKGNFPGRFSGRQFSNSRSEMNVSTLELGDSALYLCASSLLGSGREAFFGQGTRLTVV.